This T cell receptor (beta chain) was sequenced for a study of post-analysis software for immune sequencing data. The wider study: Relapsing-remitting, secondary progressive and progressive-relapsing forms of multiple sclerosis all featured among disease courses. General study findings and limits: The F measure placed samples prepared in the same batch into strongly shared clusters. Controls significantly exceeded multiple sclerosis patients in normalized Chao1 diversity. Patients used about five TRBV segments, including TRBV5-6, TRBV5-1 and TRBV20-1, more often than controls.

This CDR3 comprises 15 residues. Germline-derived CDR1 and CDR2 are DFQATT and SNEGSKA (reference sequence). To note about this clonotype: Its antigen is unidentified.

The TCR beta cDNA libraries carried unique molecular identifiers. T cells, about 0.85 to 11 million of them, yielded some 540,000 cDNA molecules. TCRdb reprocessed the PCR reads via MiXCR and lists one record per CDR3 protein. In the table there are 500,000 to 600,000 distinct CDR3 sequences, about 40% of which are singletons. The chain uses TRBV20-1 and TRBJ2-5, with 9 bases identical to TRBD1. The J call is in doubt because the DNA end fits TRBJ2-7 better. This receptor was identified in a girl aged 5-17 years with multiple sclerosis. The sequenced sample was blood. In DNA, the CDR3 is TGCAGTGCTAGTCTGCCGGGACAGGGTTGGTACGAGCAGTACTTC. Translation: CSASLPGQGWYEQYF.